Sequencing of this T cell receptor (beta chain) was carried out in a study of blood T cell repertoires in COVID-19. Background on the study: The United States, Italy and Spain provided the acute and convalescent COVID-19 samples. PBMCs, B-cell-depleted T cells, or T cells provided the cDNA or gDNA that made up the material.

The authors' processing: Reference gene primer amplification gave estimated nucleated cell counts. The method was immunoSEQ multiplex PCR; TCRdb's version includes in-frame clones alone and lacks a portion of them. The D gene and trimming were derived from the DNA, and the V and J assignments and clone size from that table. Here the sample spans about 250,000 clones, 82% being singletons. V gave up 7 bases and J gave up 4 bases, with 24 bases separating them. Germline CDR1 reads ENHRY; CDR2 reads SYGVKD. The CDR3 length is 17 residues. The specimen was peripheral blood. The V gene is TRBV10-3, the J gene TRBJ2-3; D perhaps matches TRBD2 (5 bases). The sequence derives from an older woman with acute or convalescent COVID-19. Here the CDR3 reads CAIKLAVSSSGSDTQYF. In DNA, the CDR3 is TGTGCCATCAAGCTTGCAGTTTCCTCAAGCGGCTCAGATACGCAGTATTTT.